This T cell receptor beta chain came from a study of cytomegalovirus exposure and HLA in healthy donors. Study background: Across some 400 genotyped donors, just over 80% landed in the Caucasian-associated ancestry cluster.

Study conclusions and caveats: Another analysis was done later, and it associated approximately 15,000 TCR beta sequences with HLA alleles at 0.05 false discovery rate. Analysis was carried out at a later point, and it linked a missense DCLRE1C variant to TCR beta V- and J-gene trimming.

V gave up 3 bases and J gave up 5 bases, with 5 bases separating them. Germline V gene sequence: CDR1 SGHRS, CDR2 YFSETQ. The CDR3 runs to 12 residues. The PCR used 60 Vbeta and 13 Jbeta primers. Only in-frame clones appear in the TCRdb table, and some are missing; sequencing was by immunoSEQ multiplex PCR. The sample yields 130,000 or so clones, roughly 82% seen once. This clone was observed once. Antigen: not known. This sequence originates from a young man in good health and CMV-seropositive. The sequencing input was PBMCs. J is TRBJ1-4 and V is TRBV5-1; unclear D gene. CDR3 protein: CASSSLNEKLFF. CDR3 coding DNA: TGCGCCAGCAGCTCCTTAAATGAAAAACTGTTTTTT.